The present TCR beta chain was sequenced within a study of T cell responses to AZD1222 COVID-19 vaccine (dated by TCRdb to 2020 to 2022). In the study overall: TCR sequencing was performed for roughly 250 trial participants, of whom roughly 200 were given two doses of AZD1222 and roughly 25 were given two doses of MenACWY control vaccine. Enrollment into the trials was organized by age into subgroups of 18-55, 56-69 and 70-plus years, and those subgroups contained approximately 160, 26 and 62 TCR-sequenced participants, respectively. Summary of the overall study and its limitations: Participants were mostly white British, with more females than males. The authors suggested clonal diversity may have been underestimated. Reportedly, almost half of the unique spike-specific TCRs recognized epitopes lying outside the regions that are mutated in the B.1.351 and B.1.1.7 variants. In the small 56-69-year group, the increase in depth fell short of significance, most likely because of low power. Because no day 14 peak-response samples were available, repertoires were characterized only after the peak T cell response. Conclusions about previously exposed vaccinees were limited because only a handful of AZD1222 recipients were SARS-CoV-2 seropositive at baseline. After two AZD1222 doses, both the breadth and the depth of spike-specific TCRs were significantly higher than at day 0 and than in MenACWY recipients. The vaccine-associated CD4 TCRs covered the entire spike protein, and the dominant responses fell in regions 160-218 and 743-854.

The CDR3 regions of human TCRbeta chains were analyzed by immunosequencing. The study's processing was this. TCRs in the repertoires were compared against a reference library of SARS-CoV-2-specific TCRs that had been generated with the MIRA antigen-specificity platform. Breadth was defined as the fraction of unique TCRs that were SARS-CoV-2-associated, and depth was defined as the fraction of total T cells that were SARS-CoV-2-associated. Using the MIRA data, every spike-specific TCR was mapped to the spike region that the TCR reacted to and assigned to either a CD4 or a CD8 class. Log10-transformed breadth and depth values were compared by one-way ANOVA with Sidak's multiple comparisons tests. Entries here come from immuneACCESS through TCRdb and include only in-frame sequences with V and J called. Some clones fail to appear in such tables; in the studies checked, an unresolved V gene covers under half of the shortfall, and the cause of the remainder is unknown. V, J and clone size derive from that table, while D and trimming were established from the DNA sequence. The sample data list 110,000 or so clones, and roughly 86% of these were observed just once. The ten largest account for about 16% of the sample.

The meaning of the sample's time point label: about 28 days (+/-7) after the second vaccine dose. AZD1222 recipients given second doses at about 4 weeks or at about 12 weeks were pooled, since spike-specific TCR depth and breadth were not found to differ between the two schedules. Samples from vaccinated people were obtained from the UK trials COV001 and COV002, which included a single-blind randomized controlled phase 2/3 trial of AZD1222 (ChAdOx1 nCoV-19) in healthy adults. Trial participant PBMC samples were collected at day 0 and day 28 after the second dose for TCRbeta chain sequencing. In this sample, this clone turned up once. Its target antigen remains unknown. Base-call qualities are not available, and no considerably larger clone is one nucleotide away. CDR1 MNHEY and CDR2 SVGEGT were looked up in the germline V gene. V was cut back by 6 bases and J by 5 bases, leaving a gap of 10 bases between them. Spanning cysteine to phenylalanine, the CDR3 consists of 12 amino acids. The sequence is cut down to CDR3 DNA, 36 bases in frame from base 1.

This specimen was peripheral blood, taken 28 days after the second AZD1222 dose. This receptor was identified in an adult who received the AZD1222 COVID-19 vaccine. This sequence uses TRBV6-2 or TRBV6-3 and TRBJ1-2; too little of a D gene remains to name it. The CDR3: CASSPGMYGYTF. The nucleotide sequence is TGTGCCAGCAGCCCCGGGATGTATGGCTACACCTTC.